This TCR beta chain was identified during a study of blood T cells in healthy people across ages. This CDR3 is built from 13 residues. Germline values: CDR1 SQVTM, CDR2 ANQGSEA. Trimming cost V 5 bases and J 4 bases; bases outside gene matches: 6. It was with a sample-barcoded 5' primer and a J-beta primer mix that a second PCR of roughly 7 to 12 cycles was run. TCRdb redid the calling of the 5' RACE reads with MiXCR, one entry per CDR3 protein. The sample has approximately 690,000 distinct CDR3 sequences, around 41% seen once. This clonotype was recorded at least ten times. The chain couples TRBV29-1 to TRBJ1-1, with 8 bases lining up with TRBD1. Sequenced material: blood. The TCR comes from a man aged 80 or over in good health. The CDR3 nucleotides read TGCAGCGTTTCACAGGGGGGAAGCACTGAAGCTTTCTTT. It specifies CSVSQGGSTEAFF.